The 27 T cell receptor beta chains below come from one sample, sequenced in a study of blood T cell repertoires in COVID-19. Profiled with immunoSEQ multiplex PCR; TCRdb holds only in-frame clones, not every one. The table lists 130,000 or so clones, roughly 80% of them singletons. Specimen: peripheral blood. The origin of the receptors is a human donor in a cohort sampled during active COVID-19.

The chain couples TRBV6-5 to TRBJ1-6; D unclear. Per germline, CDR1 MNHEY and CDR2 SVGAGI. This CDR3 region has 16 residues. V lost 0 bases to trimming and J lost 7 bases, with 13 bases between them. The CDR3 DNA reads as TGTGCCAGCAGTTACTCGAGGCACTCTTCCAATTCACCCCTCCACTTT. Amino acid sequence: CASSYSRHSSNSPLHF.

The chain couples TRBV29-1 to TRBJ2-3, with 9 bases identical to TRBD2. The CDR3 contains 16 residues. V lost 2 bases and J lost 3; bases outside the gene matches: 9. Germline loops: CDR1 SQVTM, CDR2 ANQGSEA. CDR3 sequence: CSVEWLAGWGTDTQYF. In DNA form, the CDR3 reads TGCAGCGTTGAATGGCTAGCGGGGTGGGGGACAGATACGCAGTATTTT.

The chain links TRBV7-2 to TRBJ2-1; 8 bases map to TRBD2. CDR1 is SGHTA and CDR2 is FQGNSA in the germline V gene. This CDR3 has 15 residues. The V gene end was trimmed by 1 base and the J gene end by 9 bases; junction bases not matched to a gene: 8. CDR3 nucleotides: TGTGCCAGCAGCTTAGTCCCGGGACTAGTATTTGAGCAGTTCTTC. The encoded protein is CASSLVPGLVFEQFF.

This clone was picked up one time. The chain joins TRBV9 to TRBJ2-5; perhaps TRBD1 as D (5 bases). The germline V and J ends were trimmed by 4 bases and 6 bases, with 13 bases remaining between them. Germline CDR1 and CDR2: SGDLS and YYNGEE. There are 13 residues in the CDR3. The chain's CDR3 is CASSPRGGKTQYF. Here the CDR3 DNA reads TGTGCCAGCAGCCCAAGGGGTGGAAAGACCCAGTACTTC.

The V call is TRBV7-9, the J call TRBJ2-1, with D possibly TRBD2 on 6 matching bases. The CDR3 consists of 17 residues. The V gene's germline CDR1 is SEHNR and CDR2 FQNEAQ (reference sequence). V dropped 2 bases and J dropped 2 bases, with 16 bases sitting between them. CDR3 coding DNA: TGTGCCAGCAGCTTAAGAACGGGGGTCAGCCCCTACAATGAGCAGTTCTTC. This codes for CASSLRTGVSPYNEQFF.

This clone showed up many times. CDR3 in amino acids: CASSLLASETQYF. As DNA, the CDR3 is TGTGCCAGCAGCCTATTAGCGTCAGAGACCCAGTACTTC. The chain employs TRBV5-4 and TRBJ2-5, with D perhaps TRBD2 (5 bases). Germline V CDR1 and CDR2: SGHNT, YYREEE (reference sequence). Trimming removed 4 bases at V and 4 bases at J, with 11 bases between. The CDR3 runs to 13 residues.

The chain joins TRBV12-3 or TRBV12-4 to TRBJ2-2; TRBD2 is a possible D gene (5 bases). The CDR3 sequence is 13 residues long. V was pared by 7 bases and J by 5 bases, with 11 bases between. CDR3 loop: CASIFGVTGELFF. CDR3 DNA: TGTGCCAGCATATTCGGGGTAACCGGGGAGCTGTTTTTT.

The table lists this clone with a few counts. The chain combines TRBV6-5 with TRBJ1-2; 7 nucleotides match TRBD1. V trimming: 4 bases; J trimming: 4 bases; junction bases outside the gene matches: 12. The CDR3 covers 16 residues. Germline V CDR1 and CDR2: MNHEY, SVGAGI. The DNA for the CDR3 is TGTGCCAGCAGTTTGGGACAGAACCCTTCTATCTATGGCTACACCTTC. Translation gives CASSLGQNPSIYGYTF.

Here the CDR3 DNA reads TGTGCCAGCTCACCACTGGGACTAGCGACAGATACGCAGTATTTT. Protein: CASSPLGLATDTQYF. The chain recombines TRBV18 with TRBJ2-3; 10 bases are a match to TRBD2. Germline lookup yields CDR1 KGHSH and CDR2 LQKENI. The CDR3 spans 15 residues. V lost 1 base, J lost 3 bases, and 1 base stayed unmatched.

The V and J genes are TRBV5-5 and TRBJ1-1; 7 bases agree with TRBD1. The CDR3 is made up of 15 amino acids. From germline, CDR1 is SGHKS and CDR2 YYEKEE (reference sequence). V lost 7 bases and J lost 4; bases outside the gene matches: 13. The CDR3 is CASFLMTGRITEAFF. The CDR3 coding sequence is TGTGCCAGCTTTTTAATGACAGGGAGGATCACTGAAGCTTTCTTT.

This clone showed up just a few times. The V call is TRBV5-1, the J call TRBJ1-2, with 8 bases that match TRBD1. The CDR3 extends over 15 amino acids. In germline, CDR1 is SGHRS, CDR2 YFSETQ. The ends lost 5 bases at V and 6 bases at J; junction bases unmatched: 12. The CDR3 DNA follows: TGCGCCAGCAGATATGATACCACAGGGGGAGATGGCTACACCTTC. Its translation is CASRYDTTGGDGYTF.

CDR3 in amino acids: CASRGGAEDTQYF. DNA of the CDR3: TGTGCCAGCAGAGGGGGGGCGGAAGATACGCAGTATTTT. The gene calls are TRBV9 and TRBJ2-3, with a possible D match to TRBD2 (7 bases). V lost 5 bases, J lost 5 bases, and 12 bases lay in between. CDR3 size: 13 residues. Germline CDR1 reads SGDLS; CDR2 reads YYNGEE.

This chain links TRBV27 with TRBJ1-2; TRBD1 agrees at 9 bases. The CDR3 contains 15 residues. Unmatched junction bases numbered 8, after V lost 5 bases and J lost 4 bases. Germline assignment: CDR1 MNHEY and CDR2 SMNVEV (reference sequence). The CDR3 spells CASSPRDRATYGYTF. CDR3 sequence (DNA): TGTGCCAGCAGTCCCCGGGACAGGGCCACCTATGGCTACACCTTC.

This chain uses TRBV9 with TRBJ1-5; 9 bases agree with TRBD1. Per the germline V gene, CDR1 is SGDLS and CDR2 is YYNGEE. This CDR3 region has 15 residues. V lost 0 bases, J lost 6 bases, and 4 bases stayed unmatched. The CDR3 protein is CASSVEGTGSQPQHF. DNA for the CDR3: TGTGCCAGCAGCGTAGAGGGGACAGGGAGTCAGCCCCAGCATTTT.

V and J are TRBV18 and TRBJ2-7; D is possibly TRBD2 (5 bases). The CDR3 is made up of 15 amino acids. CDR1 is KGHSH, CDR2 LQKENI, per germline. V was clipped by 3 bases and J by 3 bases, with 15 bases between them. CDR3: CASSPGTEGGYEQYF. The CDR3 DNA reads as TGTGCCAGCTCACCGGGCACAGAGGGTGGCTACGAGCAGTACTTC.

This chain uses TRBV5-1 with TRBJ1-2; D perhaps matches TRBD1 (6 bases). The ends were cut back, 7 bases at V and 0 bases at J, with 13 bases in the middle. The CDR3 is 14 amino acids. Germline assignment: CDR1 SGHRS and CDR2 YFSETQ. The CDR3 DNA follows: TGCGCCAGCCGACGGACAGATGCTAACTATGGCTACACCTTC. This codes for CASRRTDANYGYTF.

This clone was seen at least ten times. The chain is built from TRBV7-2 and TRBJ2-3; TRBD2 matches at 7 bases. This CDR3 region has 16 residues. Unmatched junction bases numbered 9, after V lost 1 base and J lost 5 bases. The germline gives CDR1 SGHTA, CDR2 FQGNSA. The CDR3: CASSLGLAAEGDTQYF. Written as DNA, the CDR3 is TGTGCCAGCAGCTTAGGGCTAGCGGCCGAGGGAGATACGCAGTATTTT. Variable domain in full (rest from reference TRBV7-2 and TRBJ2-3): GAGVSQSPSNKVTEKGKDVELRCDPISGHTALYWYRQSLGQGLEFLIYFQGNSAPDKSGLPSDRFSAERTGGSVSTLTIQRTQQEDSAVYLCASSLGLAAEGDTQYFGPGTRLTVL.

This chain connects TRBV29-1 to TRBJ2-4; TRBD2 is a possible D gene (6 bases). V was clipped by 5 bases and J by 6 bases, with 11 bases between them. Germline CDR1 reads SQVTM; CDR2 reads ANQGSEA. The CDR3 runs 12 residues. The CDR3 coding sequence is TGCAGCGTTTCTCCCGGGGGAAACATTCAGTACTTC. Its protein is CSVSPGGNIQYF.

The sample holds a few counts of this clone. The chain combines TRBV19 with TRBJ1-6; D possibly corresponds to TRBD1 (5 bases). V lost 3 bases and J lost 7, with 13 bases in between. The germline V gene has CDR1 LNHDA and CDR2 SQIVND (reference sequence). The CDR3 totals 15 residues. CDR3 nucleotides: TGTGCCAGTAGTATGGTGTTCAGGGAAAATTCACCCCTCCACTTT. It is translated as CASSMVFRENSPLHF.

A remark on this clone: Distinct nucleotide sequences in the sample also encode this CDR3. This rearrangement joins TRBV19 to TRBJ1-1, with D maybe TRBD1 (6 bases). Germline CDR1 and CDR2: LNHDA and SQIVND (reference sequence). The CDR3 is 14 residues long. The V and J ends lost 5 bases and 0 bases respectively, with 10 bases between them. The CDR3 DNA follows: TGTGCCAGTAGTGTCTACAGGGTGAACACTGAAGCTTTCTTT. Amino acid sequence: CASSVYRVNTEAFF.

This chain connects TRBV7-2 to TRBJ2-1; 7 bases are shared with TRBD2. CDR3 length: 15 amino acids. CDR1 and CDR2 (germline): SGHTA, FQGNSA. V was pared by 5 bases and J by 4 bases, with 8 bases of the junction left unmatched. The CDR3 nucleotides read TGTGCCAGCAGCACCGACCGGCGGGGGTACAATGAGCAGTTCTTC. Translating it yields CASSTDRRGYNEQFF.

CDR3 coding DNA: TGCAGCGTTACTAGCGGGAGGCCAAGAACCTACGAGCAGTACTTC. Translation gives CSVTSGRPRTYEQYF. V is TRBV29-1 and J is TRBJ2-7, with 12 bases that match TRBD2. CDR1 and CDR2 (germline): SQVTM, ANQGSEA. Trimming at V came to 5 bases and at J to 2 bases, leaving 7 bases not matched to a gene. The CDR3 runs 15 residues.

This chain links TRBV29-1 with TRBJ1-6; TRBD1 is a possible D gene (5 bases). Per germline, CDR1 SQVTM and CDR2 ANQGSEA. Trimming removed 6 bases from V and 11 bases from J, with 11 bases in between. This CDR3 contains 11 residues. The CDR3 DNA reads as TGCAGCGTCCACAGGAAGGCACCCCTCCACTTT. Translation gives CSVHRKAPLHF. Full variable domain (rest looked up from reference TRBV29-1 and TRBJ1-6): SAVISQKPSRDICQRGTSLTIQCQVDSQVTMMFWYRQQPGQSLTLIATANQGSEATYESGFVIDKFPISRPNLTFSTLTVSNMSPEDSSIYLCSVHRKAPLHFGNGTRLTVT.

This clone was counted ten times or more. This rearrangement joins TRBV6-5 to TRBJ1-2; a weak D match, TRBD1 (6 bases). The CDR3 length is 14 residues. Trimming left V 6 bases short and J 4 bases short, with 15 bases between. Germline V lookup: CDR1 MNHEY, CDR2 SVGAGI. CDR3 protein: CASRIEQGPYGYTF. In nucleotides, the CDR3 is TGTGCCAGCAGGATCGAACAGGGACCCTATGGCTACACCTTC.

A single count supports this clone. This chain links TRBV3-1 (or the pseudogene TRBV3-2) with TRBJ1-3; perhaps TRBD1 as D (5 bases). The CDR3 extends over 14 amino acids. The germline V gene encodes CDR1 LGHDT and CDR2 YNNKEL (reference sequence). V shed 4 bases and J shed 2 bases, with 9 bases lying between them. This CDR3 is CASSPLGAGNTIYF. DNA for the CDR3: TGTGCCAGCAGCCCCCTAGGGGCTGGAAACACCATATATTTT.

The chain employs TRBV3-1 (or the pseudogene TRBV3-2) and TRBJ2-1; 7 bases align to TRBD1. CDR3 length equals 16 residues. The V segment lost 6 bases and the J segment 7 bases; nucleotides outside the gene matches: 15. Germline V gene data show CDR1 as LGHDT and CDR2 as YNNKEL (reference sequence). CDR3 residues: CASSKDRERIWNEQFF. The CDR3 region has the DNA TGTGCCAGCAGTAAAGACAGGGAGAGGATTTGGAATGAGCAGTTCTTC.

This chain connects TRBV19 to TRBJ1-2; D is ambiguous. Germline CDR1 LNHDA, CDR2 SQIVND (reference sequence). Trimming removed 6 bases at V and 0 bases at J, with 5 bases between. The CDR3 totals 12 residues. The CDR3 loop reads CASSEPNYGYTF. In DNA form, the CDR3 reads TGTGCCAGTAGCGAGCCTAACTATGGCTACACCTTC.